This T cell receptor (beta chain) appears in the sequencing data of a study of technical replicates of blood from a handful of donors. Clones were sequenced by immunoSEQ multiplex PCR, and TCRdb holds only the in-frame ones, with some missing. The sample carries about 76,000 clones, approximately 86% recorded once. This clone was counted a few times. The sequence derives from a human donor in good health. Some clones in this sample may be carry-over from other donors' samples. The sample was PBMCs.

This CDR3 reads CASAQVRGSGNTIYF. CDR3 nucleotide sequence: TGTGCCAGTGCCCAAGTACGGGGGTCTGGAAACACCATATATTTT. The genes are TRBV19 and TRBJ1-3; D possibly corresponds to TRBD1 (5 bases). The CDR3 has 15 residues. V lost 8 bases and J 1 base, leaving 15 bases between the germline ends. CDR1 is LNHDA, CDR2 SQIVND, per germline (reference sequence).